This T cell receptor (beta chain) is drawn from a study of T cell clusters in autoimmune cytopenias. TRB was amplified by touch-down multiplex PCR, primer pools A and B combined. One entry per CDR3 protein, without DNA, is what TCRdb gives after re-calling the multiplex PCR reads. In total, the table holds 1,000 or so distinct CDR3 sequences. Some 40,000 genome equivalents of blood DNA were amplified for TRB. This clonotype shows up as medium-sized by frequency. This TCR was sampled from a human donor with an autoimmune cytopenia or autoimmune hepatitis (not recorded which). The sample comprised peripheral blood.

This chain's CDR3 is CASSSRGTGSDTQYF. The V call is TRBV6-5, the J call TRBJ2-3; without DNA, the TCRdb call of TRBD2 cannot be checked. The CDR3 totals 15 residues. From germline, CDR1 is MNHEY and CDR2 SVGAGI.